The T cell receptor beta chain under discussion was sequenced for a study of chemoradiotherapy in HPV16-positive cancers. CDR3 length: 14 amino acids. V lost 4 bases and J lost 0; bases outside the gene matches: 1. Per germline, CDR1 SGHDT and CDR2 YYEEEE. Method: immunoSEQ multiplex PCR; TCRdb's copy keeps in-frame clones and lacks some. The table records 9,500 to 15,000 clones, around 87% of them present only once. The chain is built from TRBV5-6 and TRBJ2-1; 7 nucleotides match TRBD2. The source material was blood, sampled from a patient who underwent chemoradiotherapy. The TCR originated in a human donor with HPV-associated anogenital cancer. CDR3 amino acids: CASSRGSSYNEQFF. The CDR3 DNA sequence: TGTGCCAGCAGCCGCGGGAGCTCCTACAATGAGCAGTTCTTC. Using reference TRBV5-6 and TRBJ2-1 for the parts outside the CDR3, the full variable domain is DAGVTQSPTHLIKTRGQQVTLRCSPKSGHDTVSWYQQALGQGPQFIFQYYEEEERQRGNFPDRFSGHQFPNYSSELNVNALLLGDSALYLCASSRGSSYNEQFFGPGTRLTVL.